A single sample gave rise to the 20 T cell receptor beta chains below, sequenced in a study of metastatic and nonmetastatic thyroid tumors. Until they underwent thyroid surgery, no patient had received any treatment. MiXCR reprocessed the PCR reads for TCRdb. The data show 15,000 or so clones, 20% to 25% seen once. Sequencing was done on a sample of tumor tissue. All receptors come from a female donor with papillary thyroid cancer or a benign thyroid nodule (not recorded which). Some clones in this sample may be carry-over from other donors' samples.

This clone was recorded at least ten times. The chain has TRBV3-1 and TRBJ2-5; 9 nucleotides agree with TRBD2. Germline loops: CDR1 LGHDT, CDR2 YNNKEL (reference sequence). The V segment lost 1 base and the J segment 11 bases; nucleotides outside the gene matches: 11. This CDR3 has 15 residues. CDR3 nucleotides: TGTGCCAGCAGCCAAGGAGGGGCGGGAGGGCCAACACAGTACTTC. It specifies CASSQGGAGGPTQYF.

This clone was counted at least ten times. The chain combines TRBV7-3 with TRBJ2-2; TRBD1 matches 7 bases. The CDR3 runs 15 residues. V shed 2 bases and J 4 bases; nucleotides not matched to a gene: 4. CDR1 and CDR2 from the germline V gene are SGHTA and FQGTGA. DNA of the CDR3: TGTGCCAGCAGCTTAGCAGGGGGTATCACCGGGGAGCTGTTTTTT. It codes for CASSLAGGITGELFF.

The chain joins TRBV2 to TRBJ2-5; D ambiguous. The CDR3 extends over 14 amino acids. The germline V and J ends were trimmed by 1 base and 0 bases, with 6 bases remaining between them. The germline V gene has CDR1 SNHLY and CDR2 FYNNEI. CDR3 bases: TGTGCCAGCAGTGAAGAACGGGACCAAGAGACCCAGTACTTC. As protein: CASSEERDQETQYF.

This chain links TRBV11-2 with TRBJ2-7; 7 bases match TRBD1. J was trimmed by 3 bases and V by 5 bases; bases with no gene match: 13. The V gene's germline CDR1 is SGHAT and CDR2 FQNNGV. The CDR3 loop spans 16 amino acids. This CDR3 reads CASSERGGGFFYEQYF. The CDR3 bases are TGTGCCAGCAGCGAGAGAGGGGGCGGGTTTTTCTACGAGCAGTACTTC.

This clone came up many times. The sample has other DNA sequences that encode this CDR3 too. V is TRBV5-4 and J is TRBJ2-7; 11 bases match TRBD2. In germline, CDR1 is SGHNT, CDR2 YYREEE (reference sequence). CDR3 length equals 17 residues. Losses at the gene ends were 3 bases for V and 0 bases for J; bases not matched to a gene: 8. CDR3 residues: CASSSRRLAGGSYEQYF. CDR3 coding DNA: TGTGCCAGCAGCTCGAGGAGGCTAGCGGGAGGCTCCTACGAGCAGTACTTC.

This clone is judged medium-sized. The rearrangement joins TRBV4-1 to TRBJ2-7; 14 nucleotides agree with TRBD2. Germline CDR1 MGHRA, CDR2 YSYEKL. V shed 4 bases and J 4 bases; nucleotides not matched to a gene: 9. The CDR3 consists of 17 residues. CDR3 DNA: TGCGCCAGCAGCCTACAATCCGGGACTAGCGGGGGATACGAGCAGTACTTC. As protein: CASSLQSGTSGGYEQYF.

The V call is TRBV11-1, the J call TRBJ2-6; tentative D call: TRBD2 (5 bases). There are 17 residues in the CDR3. V was pared by 1 base and J by 1 base, with 11 bases between. CDR1 SGHAT and CDR2 FQDESV come from the germline V gene (reference sequence). CDR3 nucleotides: TGTGCCAGCAGCTTAGGATCGTTAGCGTCTGGGGCCAACGTCCTGACTTTC. It yields the protein CASSLGSLASGANVLTF.

This clone is classed as medium-sized. The V gene is TRBV28, the J gene TRBJ1-1; 7 nucleotides match TRBD1. CDR1 and CDR2 (germline): MDHEN, SYDVKM. Unmatched junction bases numbered 14, after V lost 8 bases and J lost 5 bases. There are 15 residues in the CDR3. CDR3 protein: CASCPLQGIFTEAFF. In DNA form, the CDR3 reads TGTGCCAGCTGTCCGCTACAGGGGATATTTACTGAAGCTTTCTTT.

This clone was detected many times. The genes are TRBV5-1 and TRBJ1-1; TRBD1 aligns across 7 bases. This CDR3 has 14 amino acids. Trimming cost V 0 bases and J 5 bases; bases outside gene matches: 4. CDR1 and CDR2 from the germline V gene are SGHRS and YFSETQ. The CDR3: CASSLESGGTEAFF. The CDR3 coding sequence is TGCGCCAGCAGCTTGGAGTCAGGGGGTACTGAAGCTTTCTTT.

This clone ranks as medium-sized. The chain uses TRBV5-6 and TRBJ2-7, with 14 bases that match TRBD2. Germline-derived CDR1 and CDR2 are SGHDT and YYEEEE. V was clipped by 2 bases and J by 5 bases; unmatched bases: 9. The CDR3 loop spans 17 amino acids. The CDR3 reads CASSFGLAGGMFHEQYF. The DNA of the CDR3 is TGTGCCAGCAGCTTCGGACTAGCGGGAGGTATGTTCCACGAGCAGTACTTC. The variable domain in full, completed from reference TRBV5-6 and TRBJ2-7, reads DAGVTQSPTHLIKTRGQQVTLRCSPKSGHDTVSWYQQALGQGPQFIFQYYEEEERQRGNFPDRFSGHQFPNYSSELNVNALLLGDSALYLCASSFGLAGGMFHEQYFGPGTRLTVT.

There are a few counts of this clone. V usage is TRBV28 and J usage is TRBJ1-1; a weak D match, TRBD1 (5 bases). The CDR3 consists of 15 residues. The ends were cut back, 5 bases at V and 4 bases at J, with 17 bases in the middle. CDR1 is MDHEN, CDR2 SYDVKM, per germline. Here the CDR3 reads CASSPGGGAATEAFF. The CDR3 nucleotides are TGTGCCAGCAGTCCAGGTGGGGGTGCGGCCACTGAAGCTTTCTTT.

Only a few counts were recorded for this clone. V is TRBV12-3 or TRBV12-4 and J is TRBJ2-2; 8 nucleotides line up with TRBD2. J lost 9 bases, V lost 0 bases, and 12 bases had no gene match. The CDR3 loop spans 17 amino acids. Here the CDR3 DNA reads TGTGCCAGCAGTTTAGCGCATTCGGGACTAGAGGCGAGGGAGCTGTTTTTT. Translating it yields CASSLAHSGLEARELFF.

At least ten counts were recorded for this clone. This CDR3 is CASDAGNTEAFF. Written as DNA, the CDR3 is TGTGCCAGCGACGCAGGGAACACTGAAGCTTTCTTT. The J gene is TRBJ1-1, the V gene TRBV5-6, with unresolved D. The germline CDR1 and CDR2 sequences are SGHDT and YYEEEE. V was cut by 7 bases and J by 1 base, with 8 bases left in between. This CDR3 has 12 residues.

V and J are TRBV20-1 and TRBJ2-5, with 7 bases fitting TRBD1. Germline V lookup: CDR1 DFQATT, CDR2 SNEGSKA (reference sequence). The J segment lost 5 bases and the V segment lost 4 bases, leaving 1 base of the junction unmatched. There are 11 residues in the CDR3. CDR3: CSANRGETQYF. The CDR3 DNA reads as TGCAGTGCTAACAGGGGTGAGACCCAGTACTTC.

Regarding this clone: One end of the junction is discordant with germline, which a read error may explain. The chain couples TRBV20-1 to TRBJ2-6; TRBD1 might be the D (5 bases). CDR1 and CDR2 (germline): DFQATT, SNEGSKA (reference sequence). The CDR3 sequence is 17 residues long. The CDR3: CSATPVRQGSGANVLTF. The CDR3 nucleotides read TGCAGTGCTACCCCGGTACGTCAGGGTTCTGGTGCCAACGTCCTGACTTTC.

The gene calls are TRBV20-1 and TRBJ1-2; D call uncertain. The CDR3 is 14 residues long. V was pared by 5 bases and J by 4 bases, with 17 bases between. Germline lookup yields CDR1 DFQATT and CDR2 SNEGSKA (reference sequence). CDR3 protein: CSASGSVRGYGYTF. CDR3 nucleotides: TGCAGTGCTTCTGGTAGTGTGAGAGGCTATGGCTACACCTTC.

This clone occurred a few times. The V call is TRBV6-1, the J call TRBJ2-3; 8 nucleotides match TRBD1. The germline V gene encodes CDR1 MNHNS and CDR2 SASEGT. Trimming removed 6 bases from V and 2 bases from J; junction bases left unmatched: 4. The CDR3 contains 14 residues. The CDR3 DNA sequence: TGTGCCAGCAGCCTCAGGGGGCCCACAGATACGCAGTATTTT. Its translation is CASSLRGPTDTQYF.

Relative to its sample, this clone is medium-sized. V usage is TRBV3-1 and J usage is TRBJ2-3; no clear D gene. Germline lookup yields CDR1 LGHDT and CDR2 YNNKEL (reference sequence). V lost 3 bases, J lost 3 bases, and 7 bases lay in between. There are 13 residues in the CDR3. DNA for the CDR3: TGTGCCAGCAGCCAGTCGTTAACAGATACGCAGTATTTT. Protein: CASSQSLTDTQYF.

The table lists this clone with many counts. The J gene is TRBJ1-4, the V gene TRBV6-2 or TRBV6-3, with 7 bases fitting TRBD1. CDR3 size: 14 residues. The junction had 6 bases not matched to a gene; V was cut back by 4 bases and J by 7 bases. Germline lookup yields CDR1 MNHEY and CDR2 SVGEGT. CDR3 sequence: CASSSGQDPEKLFF. In DNA, the CDR3 is TGTGCCAGCAGTTCTGGACAGGACCCTGAAAAACTGTTTTTT.

The rearrangement uses TRBV30 and TRBJ1-1, with a weak D call TRBD1 (5 bases). With 5 bases removed from V and 3 bases from J, the gap between germline ends came to 19 bases. CDR3 length: 15 amino acids. Germline-derived CDR1 and CDR2 are GTSNPN and SVGIG (reference sequence). This CDR3 reads CAWGRGDGVDTEAFF. For the CDR3, the DNA is TGTGCCTGGGGCCGGGGGGATGGGGTGGACACTGAAGCTTTCTTT.